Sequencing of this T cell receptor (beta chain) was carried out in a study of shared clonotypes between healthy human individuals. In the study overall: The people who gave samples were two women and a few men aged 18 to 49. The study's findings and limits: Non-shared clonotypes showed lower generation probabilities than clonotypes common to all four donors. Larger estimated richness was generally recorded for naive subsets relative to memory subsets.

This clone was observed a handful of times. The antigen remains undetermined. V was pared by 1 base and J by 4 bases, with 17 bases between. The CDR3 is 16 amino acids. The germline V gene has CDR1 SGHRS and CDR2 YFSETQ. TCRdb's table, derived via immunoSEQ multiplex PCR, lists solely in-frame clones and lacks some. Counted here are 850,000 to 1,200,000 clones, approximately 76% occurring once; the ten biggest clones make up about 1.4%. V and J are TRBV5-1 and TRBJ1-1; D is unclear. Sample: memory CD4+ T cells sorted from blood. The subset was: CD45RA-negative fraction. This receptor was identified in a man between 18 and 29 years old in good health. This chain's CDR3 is CASSLSRRHQSTEAFF. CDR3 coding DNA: TGCGCCAGCAGCTTGTCGAGGCGGCACCAGAGCACTGAAGCTTTCTTT. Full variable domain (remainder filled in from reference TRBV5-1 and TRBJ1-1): KAGVTQTPRYLIKTRGQQVTLSCSPISGHRSVSWYQQTPGQGLQFLFEYFSETQRNKGNFPGRFSGRQFSNSRSEMNVSTLELGDSALYLCASSLSRRHQSTEAFFGQGTRLTVV.